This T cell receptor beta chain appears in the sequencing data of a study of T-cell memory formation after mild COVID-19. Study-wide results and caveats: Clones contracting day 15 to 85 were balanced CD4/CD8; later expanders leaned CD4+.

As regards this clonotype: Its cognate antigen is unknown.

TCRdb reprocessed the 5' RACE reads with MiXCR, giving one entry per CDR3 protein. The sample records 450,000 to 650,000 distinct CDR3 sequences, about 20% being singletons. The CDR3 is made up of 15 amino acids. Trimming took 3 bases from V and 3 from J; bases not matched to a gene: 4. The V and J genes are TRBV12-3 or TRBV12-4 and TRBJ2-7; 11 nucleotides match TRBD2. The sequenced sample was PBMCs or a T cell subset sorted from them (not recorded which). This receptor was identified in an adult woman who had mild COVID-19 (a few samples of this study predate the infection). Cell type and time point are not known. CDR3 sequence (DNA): TGTGCCAGCAGTTTTCTAGCGGGGGGCCACTACGAGCAGTACTTC. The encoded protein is CASSFLAGGHYEQYF.